The 23 T cell receptor beta chains below come from one sample, sequenced in a study of OX40 agonist ivuxolimab in advanced cancers. The assay was immunoSEQ multiplex PCR, and TCRdb's table has in-frame clones only and misses some. The top ten hold around 10% of the sample, which has around 56,000 clones, approximately 91% seen once. The sequencing here drew on CD4+ or CD8+ T cells sorted from blood, taken in a trial of the OX40 agonist ivuxolimab. The receptors shown here come from an adult with an advanced solid tumor such as melanoma, head and neck, liver or kidney cancer.

This chain joins TRBV7-5 and TRBJ1-5; the table's TRBD1 call for D was not verified on the DNA. TRBV7-5 is a recognized pseudogene. This CDR3 spans 16 amino acids. The CDR3 region is CVRSRTGGFISGSGHF. DNA of the CDR3: TGTGTCAGAAGCAGGACAGGGGGCTTCATCAGCGGTTCGGGGCATTTT.

The chain is built from TRBV28 and TRBJ1-5; D gene ambiguous. This CDR3 has 14 residues. With 2 bases removed from V and 1 base from J, the gap between germline ends came to 6 bases. Germline assignment: CDR1 MDHEN and CDR2 SYDVKM. The CDR3, as DNA: TGTGCCAGCAGTTTACCATCAAGCAATCAGCCCCAGCATTTT. This codes for CASSLPSSNQPQHF.

The chain recombines TRBV7-6 with TRBJ2-2; a possible D gene is TRBD1 (5 bases). V shed 4 bases and J shed 2 bases, with 11 bases lying between them. CDR3 length: 15 amino acids. The V gene's germline CDR1 is SGHVS and CDR2 FNYEAQ. DNA of the CDR3: TGTGCCAGCAGCTCCTCAGGGCTCAACACCGGGGAGCTGTTTTTT. Amino acid sequence: CASSSSGLNTGELFF.

The chain couples TRBV6-5 to TRBJ2-1; 9 nucleotides align to TRBD2. The CDR3 spans 16 residues. The germline V gene has CDR1 MNHEY and CDR2 SVGAGI. Trimming took 2 bases from V and 4 from J; bases not matched to a gene: 6. The CDR3 protein is CASSYDGGGAYNEQFF. As DNA, the CDR3 is TGTGCCAGCAGTTACGACGGCGGGGGGGCTTACAATGAGCAGTTCTTC.

The genes are TRBV7-9 and TRBJ1-4; D may be TRBD1 (5 bases). Germline CDR1 reads SEHNR; CDR2 reads FQNEAQ (reference sequence). The CDR3 is made up of 16 amino acids. V was clipped by 6 bases and J by 3 bases, with 17 bases between them. DNA for the CDR3: TGTGCCAGCAGTTCCCGCCTAGGGGCGGCTAATGAAAAACTGTTTTTT. Protein product: CASSSRLGAANEKLFF.

The chain links TRBV19 to TRBJ1-5; possibly TRBD1 for D (5 bases). The CDR3 loop spans 15 amino acids. Trimming left V 1 base short and J 3 bases short, with 10 bases between. Per germline, CDR1 LNHDA and CDR2 SQIVND (reference sequence). CDR3 sequence reads: CASSIVQGTNQPQHF. The CDR3 nucleotides are TGTGCCAGTAGTATAGTGCAGGGTACCAATCAGCCCCAGCATTTT.

The table lists this clone with a count of one. This sequence joins TRBV19 and TRBJ2-1; perhaps TRBD2 as D (6 bases). Per the germline V gene, CDR1 is LNHDA and CDR2 is SQIVND (reference sequence). This CDR3 region has 13 residues. V was trimmed by 5 bases and J by 7 bases, leaving 12 bases between them. CDR3 sequence reads: CASSPLLANEQFF. Here the CDR3 DNA reads TGTGCCAGTAGTCCCTTACTAGCAAATGAGCAGTTCTTC.

This chain links TRBV5-1 with TRBJ1-1; possibly TRBD1 for D (5 bases). The germline V gene encodes CDR1 SGHRS and CDR2 YFSETQ. V shed 3 bases and J shed 0 bases, with 18 bases lying between them. The length of the CDR3 is 17 residues. The CDR3 sequence: CASSSWGTADMNTEAFF. The CDR3, as DNA: TGCGCCAGCAGCTCGTGGGGGACCGCTGATATGAACACTGAAGCTTTCTTT.

The rearrangement uses TRBV2 and TRBJ1-5; D is possibly TRBD1 (6 bases). V lost 3 bases and J 6 bases, leaving 12 bases between the germline ends. The CDR3 contains 14 residues. Germline values: CDR1 SNHLY, CDR2 FYNNEI. The CDR3 protein is CASSDSQGSQPQHF. The CDR3 DNA is TGTGCCAGCAGTGATAGTCAGGGGAGTCAGCCCCAGCATTTT.

This rearrangement joins TRBV5-1 to TRBJ1-1; TRBD1 is a possible D gene (6 bases). Looked up from germline, CDR1 is SGHRS and CDR2 is YFSETQ. The CDR3 length is 18 residues. V shed 0 bases and J shed 4 bases, with 22 bases lying between them. The chain's CDR3 is CASSLVDHGGGLGTEAFF. In DNA form, the CDR3 reads TGCGCCAGCAGCTTGGTGGATCACGGCGGGGGGCTGGGCACTGAAGCTTTCTTT.

The chain recombines TRBV11-2 with TRBJ2-7, with a weak D call TRBD1 (5 bases). The V gene's germline CDR1 is SGHAT and CDR2 FQNNGV. The CDR3 has 15 amino acids. Trimming removed 1 base at V and 1 base at J, with 11 bases between. The CDR3 here is CASSLGAGHSYEQYV. The CDR3 nucleotides read TGTGCCAGCAGCTTAGGGGCAGGGCATTCCTACGAGCAGTACGTC.

This chain links TRBV14 with TRBJ2-1; D gene unclear. V lost 2 bases and J 5 bases, leaving 10 bases between the germline ends. The CDR3 is 14 amino acids. Per the germline V gene, CDR1 is SGHDN and CDR2 is FVKESK. Written as DNA, the CDR3 is TGTGCCAGCAGCCAACTTTGGGGAAACAATGAGCAGTTCTTC. It encodes CASSQLWGNNEQFF.

This chain joins TRBV4-3 and TRBJ1-1; no clear D. This CDR3 contains 16 residues. The germline V gene has CDR1 LGHNA and CDR2 YSLEER. With 4 bases removed from V and 0 bases from J, the gap between germline ends came to 15 bases. The CDR3 region has the DNA TGCGCCAGCAGCCGGACTTGGGGAGGGTTGAACACTGAAGCTTTCTTT. Amino acid sequence: CASSRTWGGLNTEAFF.

The chain combines TRBV13 with TRBJ2-7, with 9 nucleotides matching TRBD1. The CDR3 has 15 residues. CDR1 PRHDT and CDR2 FYEKMQ come from the germline V gene (reference sequence). Unmatched junction bases numbered 11, after V lost 5 bases and J lost 6 bases. The CDR3 spells CASSRGTGSDSEQYV. As DNA, the CDR3 is TGTGCCAGCAGCCGGGGGACAGGGAGCGACTCCGAGCAGTACGTC.

This chain links TRBV5-6 with TRBJ2-2; D remains unclear. V shed 2 bases and J shed 0 bases, with 17 bases lying between them. CDR1 is SGHDT and CDR2 is YYEEEE in the germline V gene. CDR3 size: 18 residues. CDR3 DNA sequence: TGTGCCAGCAGCTTCCGGGTGCCCGTGGCCACGAACACCGGGGAGCTGTTTTTT. Its translation: CASSFRVPVATNTGELFF.

V is TRBV15 and J is TRBJ2-7, with D hard to call. The CDR3 is made up of 12 amino acids. In germline, CDR1 is LNHNV, CDR2 YYDKDF (reference sequence). Trimming left V 8 bases short and J 4 bases short, with 12 bases between. The CDR3: CATGYVGYEQYF. In DNA form, the CDR3 reads TGTGCCACCGGCTATGTCGGGTACGAGCAGTACTTC.

This clone was observed a single time. The chain joins TRBV13 to TRBJ1-2; 8 bases fit TRBD1. Germline V CDR1 and CDR2: PRHDT, FYEKMQ (reference sequence). The J segment lost 5 bases and the V segment lost 5 bases, leaving 10 bases of the junction unmatched. The CDR3 sequence is 15 residues long. The CDR3 sequence: CASSPGTGDPYGYTF. In nucleotides, the CDR3 is TGTGCCAGCAGCCCCGGGACAGGAGATCCATATGGCTACACCTTC. The full variable domain, completed using reference TRBV13 and TRBJ1-2, is AAGVIQSPRHLIKEKRETATLKCYPIPRHDTVYWYQQGPGQDPQFLISFYEKMQSDKGSIPDRFSAQQFSDYHSELNMSSLELGDSALYFCASSPGTGDPYGYTFGSGTRLTVV.

This rearrangement joins TRBV19 to TRBJ2-1; D remains ambiguous. CDR3 size: 11 residues. CDR1 and CDR2 (germline): LNHDA, SQIVND (reference sequence). V lost 6 bases and J 4 bases, leaving 4 bases between the germline ends. The CDR3 spells CASSQYNEQFF. The DNA for the CDR3 is TGTGCCAGTAGCCAATACAATGAGCAGTTCTTC.

The J gene is TRBJ2-1, the V gene TRBV29-1; maybe TRBD2 (5 bases). The CDR3 spans 16 residues. The V gene's germline CDR1 is SQVTM and CDR2 ANQGSEA. Trimming removed 2 bases from V and 2 bases from J, with 16 bases in between. CDR3 nucleotides: TGCAGCGTTGAATTTATTTCTCGGGAAGCCTACAATGAGCAGTTCTTC. Translated: CSVEFISREAYNEQFF.

J is TRBJ1-1 and V is TRBV27; a weak D match, TRBD1 (5 bases). Per germline, CDR1 MNHEY and CDR2 SMNVEV (reference sequence). Trimming left V 6 bases short and J 5 bases short, with 13 bases between. The CDR3 spans 13 residues. The CDR3 here is CASSSYEGTEAFF. As DNA, the CDR3 is TGTGCCAGCAGCTCATACGAGGGGACTGAAGCTTTCTTT.

The chain joins TRBV7-9 to TRBJ2-7; possibly TRBD1 for D (5 bases). V lost 5 bases, J lost 6 bases, and 11 bases lay in between. Germline CDR1 and CDR2: SEHNR and FQNEAQ (reference sequence). CDR3 length: 12 amino acids. The CDR3 DNA reads as TGTGCCAGCAGCCCCCCTGGGGCCGAGCAGTACTTC. Amino acids: CASSPPGAEQYF.

CDR3 DNA: TGTGCCAGTAGTATAGTCTTGGGGGCTGAAGCTTTCTTT. Residues: CASSIVLGAEAFF. V usage is TRBV19 and J usage is TRBJ1-1; possibly TRBD1 for D (5 bases). The V end lost 1 base, the J end lost 6 bases, and 9 bases lay between the germline ends. The germline V gene has CDR1 LNHDA and CDR2 SQIVND (reference sequence). The CDR3 loop spans 13 amino acids. Combining the CDR3 with reference TRBV19 and TRBJ1-1 gives the whole variable domain DGGITQSPKYLFRKEGQNVTLSCEQNLNHDAMYWYRQDPGQGLRLIYYSQIVNDFQKGDIAEGYSVSREKKESFPLTVTSAQKNPTAFYLCASSIVLGAEAFFGQGTRLTVV.

The chain recombines TRBV18 with TRBJ2-1, with 7 bases fitting TRBD1. After removal of 0 bases from V and 0 bases from J, the junction contained 11 bases not matched to a gene. The V gene's germline CDR1 is KGHSH and CDR2 LQKENI. The CDR3 covers 19 residues. CDR3 sequence reads: CASSPPPGTDLSSYNEQFF. In nucleotides, the CDR3 is TGTGCCAGCTCACCACCTCCCGGGACAGACCTTAGCTCCTACAATGAGCAGTTCTTC. The whole variable domain, filled in from reference TRBV18 and TRBJ2-1, reads NAGVMQNPRHLVRRRGQEARLRCSPMKGHSHVYWYRQLPEEGLKFMVYLQKENIIDESGMPKERFSAEFPKEGPSILRIQQVVRGDSAAYFCASSPPPGTDLSSYNEQFFGPGTRLTVL.